The source of this T cell receptor (beta chain) is a study of cytomegalovirus exposure and HLA in healthy donors. Germline-derived CDR1 and CDR2 are MNHNS and SASEGT. The V and J ends lost 6 bases and 3 bases, in that order; junction bases with no gene match: 6. The CDR3 totals 14 residues. Primers for the PCR totalled 60 Vbeta and 13 Jbeta. Assay used: immunoSEQ multiplex PCR; TCRdb lists only in-frame clones, some missing. Among fewer than 140,000 clones listed, about 64% were seen once. V is TRBV6-1 and J is TRBJ2-7; 9 nucleotides align to TRBD1. Sequencing used PBMCs. The clonotype comes from a female donor in good health and CMV-seronegative. This CDR3 reads CASRTGTGYYEQYF. CDR3 DNA sequence: TGTGCCAGCAGAACCGGGACAGGGTACTACGAGCAGTACTTC.